This T cell receptor beta chain originates from a study of blood T cell repertoires in COVID-19. Only in-frame clones appear in the TCRdb table, and some are missing; sequencing was by immunoSEQ multiplex PCR. The sample lists about 63,000 clones; around 80% were seen once. V dropped 3 bases and J dropped 2; count of bases not matched to a gene: 1. The germline V gene has CDR1 KGHSH and CDR2 LQKENI. The CDR3 is made up of 15 amino acids. The chain joins TRBV18 to TRBJ1-5, with 10 positions matching TRBD1. The clonotype comes from a human donor in a cohort sampled during active COVID-19. The sample taken for sequencing was peripheral blood. CDR3 amino acids: CASSPGTGGNQPQHF. The CDR3 region has the DNA TGTGCCAGCTCACCCGGGACAGGGGGCAATCAGCCCCAGCATTTT.